This passage covers 20 T cell receptor beta chains from one sample sequenced in a study of neurological immune-mediated disorders. Each CDR3 protein gets one entry after TCRdb re-called the 5' RACE reads with MiXCR. Here the sample spans tens of thousands of distinct CDR3 sequences, approximately 3.9% being singletons. The sequencing input was PBMCs. These receptors all come from a man in his fifties or sixties with multiple sclerosis.

This clonotype was recorded at least ten times. The J gene is TRBJ2-2, the V gene TRBV7-7; D is possibly TRBD2 (6 bases). There are 15 residues in the CDR3. V lost 5 bases and J lost 3, with 13 bases in between. Germline V gene lookup returns CDR1 SSHAT and CDR2 FNYEAQ (reference sequence). CDR3 residues: CASSETPGDTGELFF. The CDR3 DNA follows: TGTGCCAGCAGCGAGACTCCGGGGGACACCGGGGAGCTGTTTTTT.

This clonotype was seen ten or more times. The rearrangement joins TRBV28 to TRBJ2-3; 9 bases align to TRBD2. This CDR3 has 16 amino acids. CDR1 and CDR2 (germline): MDHEN, SYDVKM. The V segment lost 1 base and the J segment 2 bases; nucleotides outside the gene matches: 4. The CDR3 nucleotides read TGTGCCAGCAGTTTATCATCTAGCGGGGTCACAGATACGCAGTATTTT. Translation gives CASSLSSSGVTDTQYF.

This clonotype was counted many times. V is TRBV4-1 and J is TRBJ2-7, with 14 bases lining up with TRBD2. Trimming cost V 4 bases and J 4 bases; bases outside gene matches: 6. The CDR3 is 16 residues long. CDR1 is MGHRA, CDR2 YSYEKL, per germline. The CDR3 sequence: CASSLVGTSGSYEQYF. The CDR3 DNA reads TGCGCCAGCAGCCTGGTCGGGACTAGCGGGAGTTACGAGCAGTACTTC.

This clonotype was seen repeatedly, ten times or more. J is TRBJ2-1 and V is TRBV27; the match to TRBD2 covers 15 bases. Trimming at V came to 4 bases and at J to 2 bases, leaving 6 bases not matched to a gene. Germline CDR1 and CDR2: MNHEY and SMNVEV (reference sequence). The CDR3 covers 18 residues. The CDR3 protein is CASSSSGLAGGTYNEQFF. CDR3 bases: TGTGCCAGCAGTTCCTCGGGACTAGCGGGGGGAACCTACAATGAGCAGTTCTTC.

This clonotype occurred many times. The chain joins TRBV7-8 to TRBJ2-3, with D hard to call. Trimming took 5 bases from V and 5 from J, leaving 8 bases between them. Per the germline V gene, CDR1 is SGHVS and CDR2 is FQNEAQ. The CDR3 is 12 amino acids. CDR3 DNA sequence: TGTGCCAGCAGCCTTGGGGTAGATACGCAGTATTTT. Amino acids: CASSLGVDTQYF.

V and J are TRBV25-1 and TRBJ2-3; 10 nucleotides match TRBD2. The germline V gene has CDR1 MGHDK and CDR2 SYGVNS. The CDR3 is 19 residues long. The V gene end was trimmed by 3 bases and the J gene end by 0 bases; junction bases not matched to a gene: 12. The CDR3 protein is CASSDPTPRTSGSTDTQYF. CDR3 sequence (DNA): TGTGCCAGCAGTGACCCCACCCCTCGGACTAGCGGCAGCACAGATACGCAGTATTTT.

Many counts were recorded for this clonotype. This chain links TRBV28 with TRBJ1-6, with 8 nucleotides matching TRBD1. The CDR3 covers 18 residues. J gave up 1 base and V 7 bases, and 12 bases lay outside the gene matches. The germline CDR1 and CDR2 sequences are MDHEN and SYDVKM. DNA of the CDR3: TGTGCCAGCAAGGACCCCAGGGGGCGGACGTCCTATAATTCACCCCTCCACTTT. Translated, it gives CASKDPRGRTSYNSPLHF.

This clonotype is deemed medium-sized. The chain links TRBV20-1 to TRBJ2-1; TRBD2 is a possible D gene (7 bases). The V end lost 0 bases, the J end lost 5 bases, and 11 bases lay between the germline ends. The CDR3 sequence is 14 residues long. Per the germline V gene, CDR1 is DFQATT and CDR2 is SNEGSKA (reference sequence). DNA of the CDR3: TGCAGTGCTAGAGATCCCGGGGGGCACAATGAGCAGTTCTTC. Translating gives CSARDPGGHNEQFF.

This clonotype has at least ten counts. The J gene is TRBJ2-2, the V gene TRBV20-1; D not resolved. Trimming removed 6 bases at V and 2 bases at J, with 13 bases between. The CDR3 extends over 14 amino acids. Germline-derived CDR1 and CDR2 are DFQATT and SNEGSKA (reference sequence). The CDR3 loop is CSAHPATNTGELFF. CDR3 bases: TGCAGTGCCCACCCCGCGACCAACACCGGGGAGCTGTTTTTT.

The table lists this clonotype with many counts. The rearrangement links TRBV5-1 to TRBJ2-3; no firm D call. Trimming took off 0 bases at V and 2 bases at J, with 10 bases between the two ends. The CDR3 totals 15 residues. CDR1 SGHRS and CDR2 YFSETQ come from the germline V gene. The CDR3 is CASSLEQQSTDTQYF. CDR3 bases: TGCGCCAGCAGCTTGGAACAGCAATCCACAGATACGCAGTATTTT.

This clonotype was observed at least ten times. J is TRBJ1-4 and V is TRBV25-1, with D maybe TRBD1 (5 bases). The germline V and J ends were trimmed by 4 bases and 8 bases, with 20 bases remaining between them. Germline V gene lookup returns CDR1 MGHDK and CDR2 SYGVNS. CDR3 size: 16 residues. The CDR3 is CASSAYSGLLREKLFF. CDR3 bases: TGTGCCAGCAGTGCATATTCGGGACTACTCCGGGAAAAACTGTTTTTT.

V usage is TRBV21-1 and J usage is TRBJ1-4. TRBV21-1 has pseudogene status. The CDR3 contains 14 residues. CDR3 amino acids: CTSSVGSTNEKLFF. CDR3 in DNA: TGTACCAGCAGTGTCGGGTCAACTAATGAAAAACTGTTTTTT.

This clonotype has at least ten counts. The chain combines TRBV29-1 with TRBJ2-1; 7 nucleotides align to TRBD1. Germline V lookup: CDR1 SQVTM, CDR2 ANQGSEA. J gave up 4 bases and V 7 bases, and 10 bases lay outside the gene matches. The CDR3 covers 14 residues. The CDR3 coding sequence is TGCAGCGCATACTCCCCGGGACAGTACAATGAGCAGTTCTTC. Residues: CSAYSPGQYNEQFF.

This clonotype was recorded many times. This chain links TRBV5-1 with TRBJ2-7; possible D gene TRBD1, 6 bases. Trimming took off 8 bases at V and 2 bases at J, with 17 bases between the two ends. Germline values: CDR1 SGHRS, CDR2 YFSETQ. The CDR3 has 14 residues. The CDR3 loop is CASQRTSGAYEQYF. The DNA for the CDR3 is TGCGCCAGTCAAAGGACGTCAGGGGCCTACGAGCAGTACTTC.

This clonotype has a count of ten or more. V is TRBV27 and J is TRBJ2-1, with D perhaps TRBD2 (6 bases). V was clipped by 6 bases and J by 8 bases, with 20 bases between them. From germline, CDR1 is MNHEY and CDR2 SMNVEV (reference sequence). This CDR3 has 15 amino acids. The CDR3 bases are TGTGCCAGCAGCCCGGGGGTCCGAGGGGACGATGAGCAGTTCTTC. Protein: CASSPGVRGDDEQFF.

In this sample, this clonotype turned up many times. The chain carries TRBV20-1 and TRBJ2-1; 7 bases are a match to TRBD2. J was trimmed by 4 bases and V by 6 bases; bases with no gene match: 12. The length of the CDR3 is 15 residues. CDR1 and CDR2 (germline): DFQATT, SNEGSKA (reference sequence). CDR3 amino acids: CSAPTGGGVYNEQFF. The CDR3 nucleotides read TGCAGTGCGCCGACGGGCGGGGGTGTATACAATGAGCAGTTCTTC.

This clonotype was found many times. The chain joins TRBV5-4 to TRBJ1-2, with a weak D call TRBD1 (5 bases). Looked up from germline, CDR1 is SGHNT and CDR2 is YYREEE (reference sequence). The CDR3 consists of 13 residues. V shed 4 bases and J shed 6 bases, with 13 bases lying between them. This CDR3 reads CASSLPIGDGYTF. In DNA form, the CDR3 reads TGTGCCAGCAGCCTACCGATAGGGGATGGCTACACCTTC.

At least ten counts were recorded for this clonotype. V gene TRBV4-2 combines with J gene TRBJ2-2; 14 nucleotides agree with TRBD2. This CDR3 has 21 residues. Per germline, CDR1 LGHNA and CDR2 YNFKEQ. The trim removed 0 bases at V and 5 bases at J, leaving 14 bases unmatched. The CDR3 sequence is CASSQDLSGTSGSVDTGELFF. CDR3 nucleotides: TGTGCCAGCAGCCAAGATTTGTCCGGGACTAGCGGGAGTGTAGATACCGGGGAGCTGTTTTTT.

Ten or more counts support this clonotype. The CDR3 nucleotides are TGTGCCAGCAGCCAAGATCGGCCCAATGAGCAGTTCTTC. Encoded protein: CASSQDRPNEQFF. The rearrangement joins TRBV3-1 to TRBJ2-1; the D is unclear. V gave up 0 bases and J gave up 6 bases, with 6 bases separating them. This CDR3 comprises 13 residues. Germline V gene sequence: CDR1 LGHDT, CDR2 YNNKEL (reference sequence).

V gene TRBV21-1 combines with J gene TRBJ2-7; TRBD1 is the table's D call, not checked against the DNA. TRBV21-1 is flagged as a pseudogene. This CDR3 spans 15 amino acids. The CDR3 nucleotides are TGTGCCACCGAGCTGACGAAAGGACAGTCGACAAGCAGGTACTTC. Translation: CATELTKGQSTSRYF.